This T cell receptor (beta chain) was identified during a study of cytomegalovirus exposure and HLA in healthy donors. Study-level results: In a later analysis, the majority of CMV-associated beta chains seemingly showed HLA restriction. Presence/absence analysis assumed near-uniform sequencing depth across donors. There were some V segments, including TRBV6-2 and TRBV6-3, excluded as indistinguishable.

The CDR3 has 13 residues. Germline V lookup: CDR1 SGHTA, CDR2 FQGNSA. The germline V and J ends were trimmed by 5 bases and 5 bases, with 13 bases remaining between them. On this clone itself: Its antigen is as yet unknown.

PCR was performed using 60 Vbeta and 13 Jbeta primers. Assay used: immunoSEQ multiplex PCR; TCRdb lists only in-frame clones, some missing. In the table there are around 90,000 clones, over 60% of which are singletons. The chain combines TRBV7-2 with TRBJ2-7; tentatively, D is TRBD1 (7 bases). The sequencing sample was made of PBMCs. This sequence was found in a male donor in good health and CMV-seropositive. In DNA, the CDR3 is TGTGCCAGCAGCCCGGTCAGGGGGGACGAGCAGTACTTC. Protein sequence: CASSPVRGDEQYF. Combining the CDR3 with reference TRBV7-2 and TRBJ2-7 gives the whole variable domain GAGVSQSPSNKVTEKGKDVELRCDPISGHTALYWYRQSLGQGLEFLIYFQGNSAPDKSGLPSDRFSAERTGGSVSTLTIQRTQQEDSAVYLCASSPVRGDEQYFGPGTRLTVT.